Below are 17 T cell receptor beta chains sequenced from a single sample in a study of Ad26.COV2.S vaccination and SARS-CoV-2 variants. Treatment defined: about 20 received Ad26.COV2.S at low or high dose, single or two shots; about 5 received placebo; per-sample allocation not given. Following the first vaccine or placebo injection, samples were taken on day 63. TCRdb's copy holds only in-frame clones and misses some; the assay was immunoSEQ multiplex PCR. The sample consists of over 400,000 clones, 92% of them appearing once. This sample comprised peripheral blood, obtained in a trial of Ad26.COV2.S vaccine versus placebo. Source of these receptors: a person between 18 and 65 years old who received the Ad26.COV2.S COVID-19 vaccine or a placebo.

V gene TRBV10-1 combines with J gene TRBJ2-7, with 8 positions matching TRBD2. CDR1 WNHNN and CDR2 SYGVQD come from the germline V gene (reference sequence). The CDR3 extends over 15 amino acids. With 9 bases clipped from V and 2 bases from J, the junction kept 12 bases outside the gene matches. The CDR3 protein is CASSGNRGLPYEQYF. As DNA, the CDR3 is TGCGCCAGTAGCGGGAACCGAGGTTTGCCCTACGAGCAGTACTTC.

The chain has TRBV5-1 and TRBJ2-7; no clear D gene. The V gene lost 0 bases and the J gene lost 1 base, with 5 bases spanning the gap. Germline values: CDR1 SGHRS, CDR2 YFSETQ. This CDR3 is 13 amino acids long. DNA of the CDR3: TGCGCCAGCAGCTTGGACGTATCCTACGAGCAGTACTTC. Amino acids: CASSLDVSYEQYF.

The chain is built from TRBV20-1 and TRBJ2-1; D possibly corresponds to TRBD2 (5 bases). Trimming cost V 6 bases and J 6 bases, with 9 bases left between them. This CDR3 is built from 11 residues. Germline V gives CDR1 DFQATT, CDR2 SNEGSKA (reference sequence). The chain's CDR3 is CSALSGNEQFF. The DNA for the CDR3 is TGCAGTGCCTTAAGCGGCAATGAGCAGTTCTTC.

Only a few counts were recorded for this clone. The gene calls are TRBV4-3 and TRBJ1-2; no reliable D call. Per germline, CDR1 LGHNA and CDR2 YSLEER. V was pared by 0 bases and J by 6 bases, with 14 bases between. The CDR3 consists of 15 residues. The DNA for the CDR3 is TGCGCCAGCAGCCAAGATAGCTCCCGCGGTCATGGCTACACCTTC. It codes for CASSQDSSRGHGYTF.

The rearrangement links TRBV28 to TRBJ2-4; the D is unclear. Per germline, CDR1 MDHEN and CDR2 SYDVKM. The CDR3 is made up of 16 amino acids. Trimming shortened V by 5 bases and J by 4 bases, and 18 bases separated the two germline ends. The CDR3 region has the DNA TGTGCCAGCAGTCCCTCCCCGAGGCAGATGAAAAACATTCAGTACTTC. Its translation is CASSPSPRQMKNIQYF.

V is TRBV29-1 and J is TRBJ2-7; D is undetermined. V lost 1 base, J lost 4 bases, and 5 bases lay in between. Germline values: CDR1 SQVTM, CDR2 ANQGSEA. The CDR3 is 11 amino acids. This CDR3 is CSVEVAYEQYF. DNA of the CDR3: TGCAGCGTTGAAGTCGCTTACGAGCAGTACTTC.

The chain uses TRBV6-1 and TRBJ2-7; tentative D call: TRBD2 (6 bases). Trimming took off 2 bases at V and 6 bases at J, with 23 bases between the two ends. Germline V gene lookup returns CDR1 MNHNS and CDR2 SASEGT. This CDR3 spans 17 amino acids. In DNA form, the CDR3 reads TGTGCCAGCAGTGAAACCGTGAGGGGAGGCAGGGTTCCCGAGCAGTACTTC. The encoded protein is CASSETVRGGRVPEQYF.

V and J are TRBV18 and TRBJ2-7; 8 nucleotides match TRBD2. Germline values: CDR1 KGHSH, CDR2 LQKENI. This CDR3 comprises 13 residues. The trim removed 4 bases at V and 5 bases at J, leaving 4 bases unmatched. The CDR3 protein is CASSLGLAHEQYF. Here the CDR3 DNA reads TGTGCCAGCTCACTAGGACTAGCCCACGAGCAGTACTTC.

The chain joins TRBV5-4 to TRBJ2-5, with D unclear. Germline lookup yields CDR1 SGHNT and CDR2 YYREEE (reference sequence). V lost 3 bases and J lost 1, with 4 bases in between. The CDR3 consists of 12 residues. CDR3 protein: CASSYSQETQYF. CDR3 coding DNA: TGTGCCAGCAGCTATTCCCAAGAGACCCAGTACTTC.

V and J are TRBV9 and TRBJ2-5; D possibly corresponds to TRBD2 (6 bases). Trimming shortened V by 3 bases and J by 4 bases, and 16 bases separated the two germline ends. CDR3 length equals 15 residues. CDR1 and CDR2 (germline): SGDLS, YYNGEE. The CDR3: CASSARSGGPETQYF. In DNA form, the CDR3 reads TGTGCCAGCAGCGCCCGTTCCGGAGGGCCAGAGACCCAGTACTTC.

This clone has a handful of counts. CDR3 DNA sequence: TGTGCCAGCAGTTACGGGTATAGCAATCAGCCCCAGCATTTT. Translation: CASSYGYSNQPQHF. V gene TRBV6-2 or TRBV6-3 combines with J gene TRBJ1-5; no firm D call. Between the trimmed V and J ends, which lost 2 bases and 0 bases, there was a span of 5 bases. Germline CDR1 and CDR2: MNHEY and SVGEGT. CDR3 length: 14 residues.

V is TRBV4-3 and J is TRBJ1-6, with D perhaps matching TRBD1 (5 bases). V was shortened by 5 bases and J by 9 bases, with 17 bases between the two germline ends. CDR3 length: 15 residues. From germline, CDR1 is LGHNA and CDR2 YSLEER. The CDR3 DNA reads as TGCGCCAGCAGCTATACTTCGAAGGGGATTTCACCCCTCCACTTT. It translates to CASSYTSKGISPLHF.

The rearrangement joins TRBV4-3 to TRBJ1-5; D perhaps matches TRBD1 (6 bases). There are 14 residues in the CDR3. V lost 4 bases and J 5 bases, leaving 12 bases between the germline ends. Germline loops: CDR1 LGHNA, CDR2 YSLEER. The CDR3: CASSPSKGDQPQHF. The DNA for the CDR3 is TGCGCCAGCAGCCCATCCAAGGGGGATCAGCCCCAGCATTTT.

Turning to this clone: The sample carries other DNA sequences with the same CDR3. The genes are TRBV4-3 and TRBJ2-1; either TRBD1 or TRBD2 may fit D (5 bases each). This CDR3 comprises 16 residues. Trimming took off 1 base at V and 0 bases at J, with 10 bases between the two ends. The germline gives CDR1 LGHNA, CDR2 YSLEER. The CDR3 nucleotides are TGCGCCAGCAGCCAAGCCGGGGCCAGCTCCTACAATGAGCAGTTCTTC. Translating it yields CASSQAGASSYNEQFF.

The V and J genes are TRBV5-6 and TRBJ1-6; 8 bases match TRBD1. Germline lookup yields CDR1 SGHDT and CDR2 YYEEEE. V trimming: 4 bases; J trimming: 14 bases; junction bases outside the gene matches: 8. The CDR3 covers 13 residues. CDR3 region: CASSPDRGGALHF. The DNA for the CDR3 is TGTGCCAGCAGCCCTGACAGGGGAGGGGCCCTCCACTTT.

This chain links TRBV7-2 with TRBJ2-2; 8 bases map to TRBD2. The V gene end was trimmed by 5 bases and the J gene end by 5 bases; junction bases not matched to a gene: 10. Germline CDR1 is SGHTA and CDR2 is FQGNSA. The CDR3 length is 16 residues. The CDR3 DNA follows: TGTGCCAGCAGCCTTACATTAGGCGGGGGGACCGGGGAGCTGTTTTTT. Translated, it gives CASSLTLGGGTGELFF.

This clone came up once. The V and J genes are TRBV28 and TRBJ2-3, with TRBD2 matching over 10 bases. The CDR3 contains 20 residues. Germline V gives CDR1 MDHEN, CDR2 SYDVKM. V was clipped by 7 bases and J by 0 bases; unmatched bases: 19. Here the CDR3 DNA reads TGTGCCAGCACCCCCCCGGTGGGTCTAGCGGGGGTGAGGAGCACAGATACGCAGTATTTT. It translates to CASTPPVGLAGVRSTDTQYF.